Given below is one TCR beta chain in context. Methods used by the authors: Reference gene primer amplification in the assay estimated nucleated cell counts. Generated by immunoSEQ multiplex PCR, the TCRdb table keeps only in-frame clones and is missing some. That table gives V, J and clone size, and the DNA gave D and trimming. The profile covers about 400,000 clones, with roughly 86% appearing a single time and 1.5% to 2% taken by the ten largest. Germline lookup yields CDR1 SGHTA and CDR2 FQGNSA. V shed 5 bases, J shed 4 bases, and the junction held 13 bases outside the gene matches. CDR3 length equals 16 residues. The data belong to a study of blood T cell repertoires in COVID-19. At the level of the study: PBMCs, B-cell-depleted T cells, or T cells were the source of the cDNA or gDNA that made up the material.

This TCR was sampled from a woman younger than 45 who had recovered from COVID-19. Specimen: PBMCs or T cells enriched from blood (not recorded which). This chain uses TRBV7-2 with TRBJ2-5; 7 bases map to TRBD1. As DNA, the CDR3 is TGTGCCAGCAGCCCGCAGAGGGGGCGCTTATCAGAGACCCAGTACTTC. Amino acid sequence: CASSPQRGRLSETQYF.